The 3 T cell receptor beta chains presented below share a single source sample, sequenced in a study of blood T cell repertoires in COVID-19. This table comes from immunoSEQ multiplex PCR, and its TCRdb copy is limited to in-frame clones, with some not included. This sample has about 140,000 clones; approximately 85% occur once, and the top ten carry about 4%. Sequencing used peripheral blood. The source is a woman older than 75 with acute or convalescent COVID-19.

The V gene is TRBV10-3, the J gene TRBJ1-1; 8 bases are shared with TRBD1. The CDR3 consists of 15 residues. Germline CDR1 is ENHRY and CDR2 is SYGVKD. Trimming at V came to 6 bases and at J to 3 bases, leaving 9 bases not matched to a gene. The CDR3 region is CAIRLDRGGDTEAFF. The DNA for the CDR3 is TGTGCCATCAGACTTGACAGGGGAGGGGACACTGAAGCTTTCTTT.

This rearrangement joins TRBV7-6 to TRBJ2-5; no clear D gene. Germline V gene data show CDR1 as SGHVS and CDR2 as FNYEAQ. The V gene lost 0 bases and the J gene lost 5 bases, with 10 bases spanning the gap. The CDR3 runs 14 residues. The CDR3 region is CASSLALVAETQYF. The CDR3 DNA is TGTGCCAGCAGCTTAGCGCTAGTGGCTGAGACCCAGTACTTC.

The table lists this clone with a few counts. The rearrangement links TRBV18 to TRBJ2-6; no reliable D call. The germline V gene encodes CDR1 KGHSH and CDR2 LQKENI. This CDR3 region has 14 residues. The ends were cut back, 1 base at V and 2 bases at J, with 3 bases in the middle. In DNA form, the CDR3 reads TGTGCCAGCTCACCACTAACTGGGGCCAACGTCCTGACTTTC. Residues: CASSPLTGANVLTF.